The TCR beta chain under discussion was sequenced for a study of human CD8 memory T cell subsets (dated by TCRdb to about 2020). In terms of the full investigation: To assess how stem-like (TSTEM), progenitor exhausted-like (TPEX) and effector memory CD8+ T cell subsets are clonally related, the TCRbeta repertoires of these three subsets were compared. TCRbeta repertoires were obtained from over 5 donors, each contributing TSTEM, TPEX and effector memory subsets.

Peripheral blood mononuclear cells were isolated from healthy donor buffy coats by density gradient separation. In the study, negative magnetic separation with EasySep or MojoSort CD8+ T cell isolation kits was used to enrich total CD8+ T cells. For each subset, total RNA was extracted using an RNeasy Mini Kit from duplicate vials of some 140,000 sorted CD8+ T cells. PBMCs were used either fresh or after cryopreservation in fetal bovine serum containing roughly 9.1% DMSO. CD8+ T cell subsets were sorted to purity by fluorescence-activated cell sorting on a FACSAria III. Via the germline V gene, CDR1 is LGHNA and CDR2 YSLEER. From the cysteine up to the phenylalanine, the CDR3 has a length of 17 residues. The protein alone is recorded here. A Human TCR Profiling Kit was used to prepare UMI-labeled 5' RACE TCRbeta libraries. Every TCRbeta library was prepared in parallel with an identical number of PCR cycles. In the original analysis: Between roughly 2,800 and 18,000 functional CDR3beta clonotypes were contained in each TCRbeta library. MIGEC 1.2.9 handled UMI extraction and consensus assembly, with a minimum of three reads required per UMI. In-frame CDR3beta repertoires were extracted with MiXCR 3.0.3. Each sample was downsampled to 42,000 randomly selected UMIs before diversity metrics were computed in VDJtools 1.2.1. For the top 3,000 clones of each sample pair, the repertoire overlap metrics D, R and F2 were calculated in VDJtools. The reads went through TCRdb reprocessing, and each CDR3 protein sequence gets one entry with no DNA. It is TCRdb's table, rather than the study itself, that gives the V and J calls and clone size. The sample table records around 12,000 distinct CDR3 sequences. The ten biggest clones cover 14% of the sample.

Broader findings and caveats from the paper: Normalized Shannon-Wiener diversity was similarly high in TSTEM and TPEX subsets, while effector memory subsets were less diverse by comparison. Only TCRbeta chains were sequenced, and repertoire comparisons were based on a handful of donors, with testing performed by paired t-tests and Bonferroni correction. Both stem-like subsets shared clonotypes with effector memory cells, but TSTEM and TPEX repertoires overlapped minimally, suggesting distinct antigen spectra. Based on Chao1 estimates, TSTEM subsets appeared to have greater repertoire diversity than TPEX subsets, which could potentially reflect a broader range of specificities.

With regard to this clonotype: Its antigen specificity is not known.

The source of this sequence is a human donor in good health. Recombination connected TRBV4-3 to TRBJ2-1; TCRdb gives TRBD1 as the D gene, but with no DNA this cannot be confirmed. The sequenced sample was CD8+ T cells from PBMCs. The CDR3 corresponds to CASSQDRGRNGYNEQFF.